This T cell receptor (beta chain) appears in the sequencing data of a study of neurological immune-mediated disorders. This clonotype has at least ten counts. Every sequencing run produced over 190 million TCR-beta sequences that came from 15-18 subjects. TCRdb ran MiXCR on the 5' RACE reads and lists one entry per CDR3 protein. The table lists some 30,000 distinct CDR3 sequences, around 17% of them singletons, with approximately 5% in the top ten. Germline assignment: CDR1 MNHEY and CDR2 SVGAGI. Trimming stripped 0 bases from V and 5 bases from J, with 4 bases between. The CDR3 length is 12 residues. Described time point: technical triplicate 3. The sorted libraries took roughly 990,000 CD4+ or CD8+ T cells.

Sequencing was done on a sample of CD4+ T cells from blood. The TCR comes from a female donor with HTLV-1-associated myelopathy (HAM/TSP). The chain employs TRBV6-5 and TRBJ1-1, with D uncertain. In DNA, the CDR3 is TGTGCCAGCAGTTACTCACGGACTGAAGCTTTCTTT. Protein sequence: CASSYSRTEAFF.